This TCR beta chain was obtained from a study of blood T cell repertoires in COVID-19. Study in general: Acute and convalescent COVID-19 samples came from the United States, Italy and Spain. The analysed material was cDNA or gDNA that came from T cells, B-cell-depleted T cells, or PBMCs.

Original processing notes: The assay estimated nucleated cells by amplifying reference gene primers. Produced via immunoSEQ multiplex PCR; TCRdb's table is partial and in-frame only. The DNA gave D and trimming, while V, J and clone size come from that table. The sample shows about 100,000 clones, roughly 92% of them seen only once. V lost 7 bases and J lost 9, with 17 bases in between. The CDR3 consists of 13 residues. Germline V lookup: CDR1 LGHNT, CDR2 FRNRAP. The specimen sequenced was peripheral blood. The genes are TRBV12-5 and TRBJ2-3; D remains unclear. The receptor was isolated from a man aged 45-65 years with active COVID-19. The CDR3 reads CASATSLPPTQYF. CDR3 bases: TGTGCTAGTGCCACATCTCTCCCACCAACGCAGTATTTT.